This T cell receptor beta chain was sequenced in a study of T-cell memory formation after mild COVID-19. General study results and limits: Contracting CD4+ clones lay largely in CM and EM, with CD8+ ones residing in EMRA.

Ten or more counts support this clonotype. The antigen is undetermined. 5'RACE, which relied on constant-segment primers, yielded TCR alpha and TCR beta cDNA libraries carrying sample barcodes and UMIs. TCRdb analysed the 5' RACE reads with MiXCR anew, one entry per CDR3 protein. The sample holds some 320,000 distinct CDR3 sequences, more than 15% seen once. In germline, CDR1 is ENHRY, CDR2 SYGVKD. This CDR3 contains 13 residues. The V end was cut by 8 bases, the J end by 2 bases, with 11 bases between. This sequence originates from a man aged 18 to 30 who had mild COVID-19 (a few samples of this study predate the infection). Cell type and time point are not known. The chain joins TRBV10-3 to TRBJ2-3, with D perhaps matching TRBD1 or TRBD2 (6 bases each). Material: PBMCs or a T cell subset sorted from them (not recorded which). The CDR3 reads CAILGGPTDTQYF. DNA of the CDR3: TGTGCCATCCTGGGGGGCCCCACAGATACGCAGTATTTT.